The rows below give T cell receptor beta chains drawn from one sample of a study of T cell responses to AZD1222 COVID-19 vaccine. Clones were read by immunoSEQ multiplex PCR, and TCRdb kept only the in-frame ones, dropping some. The table includes nearly 110,000 clones, about nine tenths detected once. The sample in question was peripheral blood, obtained 28 days after the second AZD1222 dose. The receptors stem from an adult who received the AZD1222 COVID-19 vaccine. Both conserved end residues are part of each CDR3. The order of the fields is D gene, V gene, J gene, clone size, CDR3 protein, CDR3 DNA. The D gene is left open where the match is weak. The listing skips clone size in some rows; elsewhere it reads once, few, many or a size class.

D: TRBD2
V: TRBV5-1
J: TRBJ2-5
size: NA
CDR3: CASSLGTSGSRETQYF
DNA: TGCGCCAGCAGCTTAGGGACTAGCGGGAGTAGGGAGACCCAGTACTTC

D: NA
V: TRBV6-4
J: TRBJ2-2
size: few
CDR3: CASSDRGTGELFF
DNA: TGTGCCAGCAGTGACAGGGGCACCGGGGAGCTGTTTTTT

D: NA
V: TRBV10-3
J: TRBJ2-5
size: NA
CDR3: CAISEDGGETQYF
DNA: TGTGCCATCAGTGAGGACGGTGGGGAGACCCAGTACTTC

D: TRBD1
V: TRBV6-4
J: TRBJ2-3
size: NA
CDR3: CASSEEGQGADTQYF
DNA: TGTGCCAGCAGTGAGGAAGGACAGGGAGCCGATACGCAGTATTTT

D: NA
V: TRBV5-4
J: TRBJ1-2
size: NA
CDR3: CASSLGARDYGYTF
DNA: TGTGCCAGCAGCTTAGGGGCACGAGACTATGGCTACACCTTC

D: TRBD2
V: TRBV7-9
J: TRBJ2-7
size: NA
CDR3: CASSPWGGLNEQYF
DNA: TGTGCCAGCAGCCCCTGGGGGGGACTCAACGAGCAGTACTTC

D: NA
V: TRBV28
J: TRBJ1-2
size: NA
CDR3: CASSLESRGRKNYGYTF
DNA: TGTGCCAGCAGTTTAGAGAGCCGTGGACGGAAAAACTATGGCTACACCTTC

D: TRBD1
V: TRBV29-1
J: TRBJ2-5
size: once
CDR3: CSVPTRDRDYLYQETQYF
DNA: TGCAGCGTCCCCACCCGGGACAGGGACTACTTGTACCAAGAGACCCAGTACTTC

D: NA
V: TRBV27
J: TRBJ1-6
size: NA
CDR3: CASTHDRGSYNSPLHF
DNA: TGTGCCAGCACCCACGACCGGGGCTCCTATAATTCACCCCTCCACTTT

D: NA
V: TRBV3-1/TRBV3-2
J: TRBJ1-2
size: NA
CDR3: CASSPTGAYGYTF
DNA: TGTGCCAGCAGCCCCACGGGCGCCTATGGCTACACCTTC

D: TRBD2
V: TRBV7-9
J: TRBJ2-3
size: NA
CDR3: CASSFGTSGGDTQYF
DNA: TGTGCCAGCAGCTTCGGGACTAGCGGAGGAGATACGCAGTATTTT

D: NA
V: TRBV27
J: TRBJ1-5
size: NA
CDR3: CASSFLNQPQHF
DNA: TGTGCCAGCAGTTTCTTGAATCAGCCCCAGCATTTT

D: NA
V: TRBV6-5
J: TRBJ1-1
size: NA
CDR3: CASSRTGTTNTEAFF
DNA: TGTGCCAGCAGTCGTACCGGGACTACAAACACTGAAGCTTTCTTT

D: NA
V: TRBV28
J: TRBJ1-1
size: NA
CDR3: CASSPPLANTEAFF
DNA: TGTGCCAGCAGTCCCCCCCTGGCGAACACTGAAGCTTTCTTT

D: NA
V: TRBV19
J: TRBJ1-3
size: NA
CDR3: CASSPPPGRAGNTIYF
DNA: TGTGCCAGTAGTCCCCCCCCCGGGAGGGCTGGAAACACCATATATTTT

D: TRBD1
V: TRBV27
J: TRBJ1-5
size: NA
CDR3: CASSPFQGVLSNQPQHF
DNA: TGTGCCAGCAGTCCCTTCCAGGGGGTTCTTAGCAATCAGCCCCAGCATTTT

D: NA
V: TRBV28
J: TRBJ2-7
size: NA
CDR3: CASRIIYEQYF
DNA: TGTGCCAGCAGAATAATATACGAGCAGTACTTC

D: TRBD1
V: TRBV10-3
J: TRBJ1-5
size: NA
CDR3: CAISERDRGHQPQHF
DNA: TGTGCCATCAGTGAAAGGGACAGGGGGCATCAGCCCCAGCATTTT

D: NA
V: TRBV5-6
J: TRBJ2-7
size: NA
CDR3: CASSLPGLTSYEQYF
DNA: TGTGCCAGCAGCTTGCCAGGCTTAACCAGCTACGAGCAGTACTTC